This T cell receptor (beta chain) appears in the sequencing data of a study of blood T cell repertoires in COVID-19 (dated by TCRdb to 2020 to 2022). Study-level background: The collaborator samples originated in the United States, Italy and Spain and spanned the acute and convalescent phases of COVID-19. The material from the prospective study consisted of cDNA or gDNA derived from T cells, B-cell-depleted T cells, or PBMCs. Subjects who had been exposed to COVID-19, were actively infected with it, or had recovered from it provided the deeply sampled blood TCRbeta repertoires that made up the dataset. The repertoires were released in a freely available public database intended as a resource for research on the immune response to SARS-CoV-2. The samples were drawn from two sources: the first 160 participants of the ongoing ImmuneRACE study, and 1,000 to 1,500 subjects contributed by 6 global collaborators. A de-identified subject ID, COVID-19 status, age in years and sex were almost always included in the sample metadata. Where available, HLA class I and class II types were obtained from metadata supplied by the sample provider rather than from assay-based typing.

This clone was observed a few times. The clone's antigen remains unknown. No per-base quality is available; no much larger clone lies one base away. CDR1 and CDR2, per the germline V gene, are MGHDK and SYGVNS. The germline ends are 9 bases apart after V is trimmed by 8 bases and J by 1 base. The CDR3, from cysteine to phenylalanine, totals 13 residues. Left in the record is the CDR3 DNA by itself, 39 bases read in frame from the first base. The paper's findings and limits, for the study overall: How much clinical and demographic metadata was included differed by source and by participant, and the metadata was provided uncurated.

TCRbeta CDR3 regions were amplified from genomic DNA by means of the immunoSEQ Assay, a bias-controlled multiplex PCR. As for the original processing: Nucleated cell counts per sample were estimated from amplification of reference gene primers within the assay. Sequence reads were collapsed and filtered to measure the absolute abundance of every unique TCRbeta CDR3 rearrangement. For each sample, productive Simpson clonality was calculated as the square root of Simpson's diversity index over productive rearrangements. The source is immuneACCESS, and TCRdb retained only in-frame sequences with V and J called. Part of the clones is not carried over; for the studies checked, unresolved V genes explain less than half of this, and the remainder is unexplained. The DNA was the basis for D and trimming; V, J and clone size are from that table. A total of 150,000 or so clones appear in this sample, approximately 84% of them only once. In total, the top ten clones hold 13% to 15% of the sample.

Collaborating institutions collected whole blood in K2EDTA tubes following their own protocols. For TCRbeta analysis, collaborator samples were shipped as frozen whole blood, as isolated PBMCs, or as DNA extracted from either sample type. Sequencing input: peripheral blood. The sequence was obtained from a young man with active or convalescent COVID-19. This receptor chain uses TRBV25-1 and TRBJ2-1, with a weak D call of TRBD1 (6 bases match). The DNA sequence follows: TGTGCCAGCTCAGACAGGTCCTACAATGAGCAGTTCTTC. The translation is CASSDRSYNEQFF.